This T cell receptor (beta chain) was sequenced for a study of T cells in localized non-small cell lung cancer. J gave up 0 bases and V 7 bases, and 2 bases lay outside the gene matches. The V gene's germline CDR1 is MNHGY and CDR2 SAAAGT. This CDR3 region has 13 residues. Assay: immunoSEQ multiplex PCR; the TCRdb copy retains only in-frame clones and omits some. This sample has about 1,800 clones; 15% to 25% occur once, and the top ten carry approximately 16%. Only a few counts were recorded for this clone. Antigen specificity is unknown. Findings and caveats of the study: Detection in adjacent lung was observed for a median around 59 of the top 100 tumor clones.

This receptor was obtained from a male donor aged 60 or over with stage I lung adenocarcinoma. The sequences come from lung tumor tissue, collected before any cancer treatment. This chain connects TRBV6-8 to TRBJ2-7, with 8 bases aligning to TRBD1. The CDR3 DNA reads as TGTGCCAGCAAACAGGGGGACTCCTACGAGCAGTACTTC. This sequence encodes CASKQGDSYEQYF.